The TCR beta chain under discussion was sequenced for a study of cytomegalovirus exposure and HLA in healthy donors. Study summary: Inside one of the first data releases sat around 80 million unique TCRs taken from HLA-typed donors. Among the approximately 420 donors who were genotyped, over 70% fell in the genetic ancestry cluster that is associated with self-reported Caucasian donors.

The V and J ends lost 0 bases and 8 bases respectively, with 11 bases between them. The CDR3 totals 14 residues. Germline V gene data show CDR1 as MNHEY and CDR2 as SVGAGI. Study-wide points: Most of the TCR beta V segments (in an earlier analysis) were productive either about 90% or about 30% of the time.

Nominally healthy donors were sampled, though unrecorded immune exposures were likely. PCR primers comprised 60 Vbeta and 13 Jbeta primers. The protocol was immunoSEQ multiplex PCR, while the TCRdb copy is restricted to in-frame clones and leaves out a portion. The table includes roughly 100,000 clones, under 80% detected once. Concerning this clone: Its specificity is unknown.

The clonotype was recovered from a man between 60 and 75 years old in good health and CMV-seronegative. J is TRBJ2-1 and V is TRBV6-5, with D uncertain. Sequencing was carried out using PBMCs. CDR3 in DNA: TGTGCCAGCAGTTACTCTGACATACGCCATGAGCAGTTCTTC. Residues: CASSYSDIRHEQFF.